A single sample is the source of the 26 T cell receptor beta chains below, sequenced in a study of T-cell memory formation after mild COVID-19. TCRdb called the 5' RACE reads again in MiXCR, with one record for every CDR3 protein. The repertoire holds a few hundred thousand distinct CDR3 sequences, with approximately 19% as singletons. Sequencing was carried out using PBMCs or a T cell subset sorted from them (not recorded which). The receptors derive from a man younger than 30 who had mild COVID-19 (a few samples of this study predate the infection). Cell type and time point are not known.

The chain couples TRBV4-1 to TRBJ1-5, with TRBD1 matching 8 bases. V shed 6 bases, J shed 0 bases, and the junction held 4 bases outside the gene matches. From germline, CDR1 is MGHRA and CDR2 YSYEKL. This CDR3 has 15 amino acids. The CDR3 DNA is TGCGCCAGCAGTAAGACAGGGGATAGCAATCAGCCCCAGCATTTT. Residues: CASSKTGDSNQPQHF.

This clonotype showed up just once. The CDR3 loop reads CASQGFGTDTQYF. The CDR3 DNA reads TGTGCCAGCCAGGGTTTCGGAACAGATACGCAGTATTTT. The rearrangement links TRBV9 to TRBJ2-3, with a weak D call TRBD1 (5 bases). CDR1 and CDR2 from the germline V gene are SGDLS and YYNGEE. V shed 7 bases and J shed 3 bases, with 12 bases lying between them. The CDR3 runs 13 residues. The whole variable domain, remainder taken from reference TRBV9 and TRBJ2-3, is DSGVTQTPKHLITATGQRVTLRCSPRSGDLSVYWYQQSLDQGLQFLIQYYNGEERAKGNILERFSAQQFPDLHSELNLSSLELGDSALYFCASQGFGTDTQYFGPGTRLTVL.

In its sample, this clonotype was seen a few times. V and J are TRBV4-1 and TRBJ2-2; 7 nucleotides line up with TRBD1. This CDR3 is built from 17 residues. With 1 base clipped from V and 2 bases from J, the junction kept 7 bases outside the gene matches. Germline loops: CDR1 MGHRA, CDR2 YSYEKL. The CDR3, as DNA: TGCGCCAGCAGCCAAGTGGGAGACAGGGCCAACACCGGGGAGCTGTTTTTT. Protein product: CASSQVGDRANTGELFF.

This clonotype came up a few times. The chain uses TRBV7-2 and TRBJ2-1; possibly TRBD1 for D (5 bases). Trimming removed 2 bases from V and 2 bases from J, with 10 bases in between. The germline V gene has CDR1 SGHTA and CDR2 FQGNSA. The CDR3 consists of 15 residues. CDR3 nucleotide sequence: TGTGCCAGCAGCTTATCAGGGTTAGCCTACAATGAGCAGTTCTTC. It is translated as CASSLSGLAYNEQFF.

The J gene is TRBJ2-4, the V gene TRBV7-9; the D is unclear. With 5 bases removed from V and 3 bases from J, the gap between germline ends came to 11 bases. This CDR3 region has 14 residues. The germline V gene has CDR1 SEHNR and CDR2 FQNEAQ (reference sequence). CDR3: CASSPPGGKNIQYF. CDR3 coding DNA: TGTGCCAGCAGCCCTCCCGGCGGCAAAAACATTCAGTACTTC.

This clonotype was seen more than once but under ten times. V is TRBV12-3 or TRBV12-4 and J is TRBJ2-3; the D gene is possibly TRBD2 (5 bases). Deletions cut 3 bases from V and 10 bases from J, with 11 bases between. CDR3 size: 12 residues. The CDR3 protein is CASSFSDLSQYF. In DNA form, the CDR3 reads TGTGCCAGCAGTTTTAGCGATTTGTCGCAGTATTTT.

The gene calls are TRBV19 and TRBJ2-6, with 8 bases identical to TRBD1. The CDR3 consists of 16 residues. Unmatched junction bases numbered 7, after V lost 5 bases and J lost 4 bases. Germline V CDR1 and CDR2: LNHDA, SQIVND (reference sequence). CDR3: CASSRQTGAGANVLTF. As DNA, the CDR3 is TGTGCCAGTAGTCGACAGACAGGGGCAGGGGCCAACGTCCTGACTTTC.

The V and J genes are TRBV20-1 and TRBJ2-4; the D is unclear. The CDR3 spans 15 residues. V lost 3 bases, J lost 0 bases, and 12 bases lay in between. Germline values: CDR1 DFQATT, CDR2 SNEGSKA (reference sequence). In DNA, the CDR3 is TGCAGTGCTAGGGCACTGGTACTAGCCAAAAACATTCAGTACTTC. Amino acids: CSARALVLAKNIQYF.

The chain recombines TRBV2 with TRBJ2-7; a possible D gene is TRBD2 (7 bases). Trimming removed 8 bases from V and 5 bases from J, with 10 bases in between. CDR3 length: 11 residues. Looked up from germline, CDR1 is SNHLY and CDR2 is FYNNEI. The CDR3 is CASWGGHEQYF. CDR3 in DNA: TGTGCCAGCTGGGGGGGGCACGAGCAGTACTTC.

This clonotype was seen a few times. The J gene is TRBJ2-7, the V gene TRBV7-2; 9 bases map to TRBD2. The V gene's germline CDR1 is SGHTA and CDR2 FQGNSA. The trim removed 2 bases at V and 4 bases at J, leaving 6 bases unmatched. There are 15 residues in the CDR3. The CDR3 DNA reads TGTGCCAGCAGCTTAATGGCTAGCGGGGTTTACGAGCAGTACGTC. It is translated as CASSLMASGVYEQYV.

V and J are TRBV12-3 or TRBV12-4 and TRBJ2-3, with 7 bases that match TRBD1. Germline trimming cut 0 bases from V and 8 bases from J; bases unmatched to any gene: 11. This CDR3 region has 16 residues. The CDR3 reads CASSLASDRVHSTQYF. CDR3 in DNA: TGTGCCAGCAGTTTAGCGAGCGACAGGGTACACTCTACGCAGTATTTT.

The chain uses TRBV6-5 and TRBJ2-1; D not resolved. The CDR3 spans 13 residues. Trimming took off 7 bases at V and 6 bases at J, with 13 bases between the two ends. CDR1 is MNHEY and CDR2 is SVGAGI in the germline V gene. CDR3 sequence (DNA): TGTGCCAGCAAAGTCGGTCCGGCCAATGAGCAGTTCTTC. This sequence encodes CASKVGPANEQFF.

In its sample, this clonotype was seen many times. The chain combines TRBV6-2 or TRBV6-3 with TRBJ2-5; D may be TRBD2 (6 bases). Trimming shortened V by 7 bases and J by 10 bases, and 19 bases separated the two germline ends. Germline loops: CDR1 MNHEY, CDR2 SVGEGT. There are 13 residues in the CDR3. As DNA, the CDR3 is TGTGCCAGCAAGCCGGACCGGGGGAGTGACCAGTACTTC. It translates to CASKPDRGSDQYF.

The table lists this clonotype with a few counts. V usage is TRBV20-1 and J usage is TRBJ2-3; D might be TRBD2 (5 bases). Trimming stripped 0 bases from V and 0 bases from J, with 13 bases between. This CDR3 region has 16 residues. CDR1 is DFQATT, CDR2 SNEGSKA, per germline (reference sequence). In nucleotides, the CDR3 is TGCAGTGCTAGAGATCTGGTGAGGGAGAGCACAGATACGCAGTATTTT. It specifies CSARDLVRESTDTQYF.

This clonotype was recorded a few times. The CDR3 spells CASSPSDWNTQYF. Written as DNA, the CDR3 is TGTGCCAGCAGCCCATCTGATTGGAATACGCAGTATTTT. V is TRBV5-5 and J is TRBJ2-3, with no clear D. Germline V CDR1 and CDR2: SGHKS, YYEKEE (reference sequence). This CDR3 is 13 amino acids long. Trimming removed 4 bases at V and 7 bases at J, with 13 bases between.

This chain connects TRBV14 to TRBJ2-2; 10 bases map to TRBD1. The CDR3 has 15 amino acids. V shed 5 bases, J shed 3 bases, and the junction held 3 bases outside the gene matches. The germline CDR1 and CDR2 sequences are SGHDN and FVKESK. Written as DNA, the CDR3 is TGTGCCAGCAGCAGGACAGGGGGGTACACCGGGGAGCTGTTTTTT. Protein product: CASSRTGGYTGELFF.

This sequence joins TRBV11-2 and TRBJ2-5; D is uncertain. The germline V gene encodes CDR1 SGHAT and CDR2 FQNNGV. The CDR3 runs 14 residues. V gave up 5 bases and J gave up 2 bases, with 12 bases separating them. CDR3 in DNA: TGTGCCAGCAGCCTCTTGTGGTCTCAAGAGACCCAGTACTTC. Encoded protein: CASSLLWSQETQYF. The full variable domain, rest sourced from reference TRBV11-2 and TRBJ2-5, is EAGVAQSPRYKIIEKRQSVAFWCNPISGHATLYWYQQILGQGPKLLIQFQNNGVVDDSQLPKDRFSAERLKGVDSTLKIQPAKLEDSAVYLCASSLLWSQETQYFGPGTRLLVL.

In this sample, this clonotype turned up a few times. This chain joins TRBV5-6 and TRBJ1-2; 8 bases align to TRBD1. J was trimmed by 6 bases and V by 5 bases; bases with no gene match: 9. CDR1 SGHDT and CDR2 YYEEEE come from the germline V gene. The CDR3 has 14 residues. CDR3: CASSWGQAVDGYTF. The CDR3 DNA follows: TGTGCCAGCAGTTGGGGACAGGCGGTAGATGGCTACACCTTC.

A few counts support this clonotype. The rearrangement uses TRBV7-2 and TRBJ2-4, with 8 bases identical to TRBD2. The germline V gene has CDR1 SGHTA and CDR2 FQGNSA. The CDR3 is 15 residues long. The V segment lost 5 bases and the J segment 4 bases; nucleotides outside the gene matches: 7. CDR3 protein: CASSDGGAGKNIQYF. The DNA for the CDR3 is TGTGCCAGCAGCGACGGGGGGGCAGGGAAAAACATTCAGTACTTC.

J is TRBJ2-5 and V is TRBV5-5, with TRBD1 matching 9 bases. Germline V gene lookup returns CDR1 SGHKS and CDR2 YYEKEE (reference sequence). The J segment lost 6 bases and the V segment lost 4 bases, leaving 16 bases of the junction unmatched. The CDR3 has 17 residues. DNA for the CDR3: TGTGCCAGCAGCACCCCACCGTTTTACAGGGGGCGTAAGACCCAGTACTTC. This codes for CASSTPPFYRGRKTQYF. Filled out from reference TRBV5-5 and TRBJ2-5, the complete variable domain reads DAGVTQSPTHLIKTRGQQVTLRCSPISGHKSVSWYQQVLGQGPQFIFQYYEKEERGRGNFPDRFSARQFPNYSSELNVNALLLGDSALYLCASSTPPFYRGRKTQYFGPGTRLLVL.

The chain joins TRBV6-2 or TRBV6-3 to TRBJ1-1, with D perhaps TRBD1 (5 bases). V shed 7 bases and J shed 1 base, with 19 bases lying between them. Looked up from germline, CDR1 is MNHEY and CDR2 is SVGEGT. CDR3 length equals 16 residues. In nucleotides, the CDR3 is TGTGCCAGCACCCACGGGGGGGTAAAAGGGAACACTGAAGCTTTCTTT. This codes for CASTHGGVKGNTEAFF.

This clonotype was counted between two and nine times. The chain links TRBV7-3 to TRBJ2-2, with D perhaps assigned TRBD1 or TRBD2 (6 bases each). This CDR3 comprises 15 residues. Per germline, CDR1 SGHTA and CDR2 FQGTGA. V was shortened by 4 bases and J by 4 bases, with 13 bases between the two germline ends. The DNA of the CDR3 is TGTGCCAGCAGCTCATCCAGGGGAGGCACCGGGGAGCTGTTTTTT. Its protein is CASSSSRGGTGELFF. Using reference TRBV7-3 and TRBJ2-2 for the parts outside the CDR3, the full variable domain is GAGVSQTPSNKVTEKGKYVELRCDPISGHTALYWYRQSLGQGPEFLIYFQGTGAADDSGLPNDRFFAVRPEGSVSTLKIQRTERGDSAVYLCASSSSRGGTGELFFGEGSRLTVL.

This chain uses TRBV7-2 with TRBJ2-7; D is uncertain. Trimming shortened V by 5 bases and J by 7 bases, and 12 bases separated the two germline ends. Per germline, CDR1 SGHTA and CDR2 FQGNSA. The CDR3 totals 12 residues. The CDR3 region has the DNA TGTGCCAGCAGCACGAGAGTGGGAGAGCAGTACTTC. Amino acids: CASSTRVGEQYF.

The rearrangement links TRBV5-1 to TRBJ1-2; D remains ambiguous. In germline, CDR1 is SGHRS, CDR2 YFSETQ. The CDR3 runs 14 residues. The V end lost 2 bases, the J end lost 0 bases, and 8 bases lay between the germline ends. DNA of the CDR3: TGCGCCAGCAGCTTTCAACGGGCTAACTATGGCTACACCTTC. It codes for CASSFQRANYGYTF.

V gene TRBV9 combines with J gene TRBJ2-5; D perhaps matches TRBD2 (5 bases). V lost 3 bases and J 5 bases, leaving 20 bases between the germline ends. The CDR3 is 16 amino acids. Germline CDR1 reads SGDLS; CDR2 reads YYNGEE. For the CDR3, the DNA is TGTGCCAGCAGCGGAGGTCCCACTAGAATGGGTGAGACCCAGTACTTC. Translated: CASSGGPTRMGETQYF.

The rearrangement links TRBV5-1 to TRBJ2-1; possible D gene TRBD2, 6 bases. The germline V and J ends were trimmed by 2 bases and 1 base, with 13 bases remaining between them. The V gene's germline CDR1 is SGHRS and CDR2 YFSETQ. There are 16 residues in the CDR3. CDR3 sequence (DNA): TGCGCCAGCAGCTTAAATTCCGGGGGATCCTACAATGAGCAGTTCTTC. Translating gives CASSLNSGGSYNEQFF.